One sample yielded the 13 T cell receptor beta chains listed below, sequenced in a study of blood T cell repertoires in COVID-19 (dated by TCRdb to about 2020). Library construction relied on the immunoSEQ multiplex PCR assay. Imported from immuneACCESS, the table was reduced by TCRdb to in-frame sequences with V and J called. These copies leave out some clones; in studies compared against another copy, an unresolved V gene accounts for under half, and the cause of the remainder is not known. A total of about 410,000 clones appear in this sample, 90% of them only once. The ten largest clones take up under 0.7% of the sample. The material sequenced was PBMCs or T cells enriched from blood (not recorded which). The receptors come from a man between 18 and 29 years old who had recovered from COVID-19.

The chain employs TRBV5-1 and TRBJ1-1, with TRBD1 matching over 8 bases. V lost 6 bases to trimming and J lost 8 bases; unmatched junction nucleotides: 3. CDR3 size: 11 residues. Germline V gene lookup returns CDR1 SGHRS and CDR2 YFSETQ. CDR3 bases: TGCGCCAGCACCCAGGGGGCAGAAGCTTTCTTT. This codes for CASTQGAEAFF.

The chain combines TRBV7-9 with TRBJ2-2; D gene uncertain. Germline CDR1 and CDR2: SEHNR and FQNEAQ (reference sequence). This CDR3 contains 14 residues. V was cut by 9 bases and J by 2 bases, with 13 bases left in between. In DNA, the CDR3 is TGTGCCAGTACCGCGGCGTATAACACCGGGGAGCTGTTTTTT. Translating it yields CASTAAYNTGELFF.

The V and J genes are TRBV10-3 and TRBJ2-3, with D perhaps matching TRBD2 (6 bases). V lost 8 bases, J lost 4 bases, and 13 bases lay in between. Germline V gene data show CDR1 as ENHRY and CDR2 as SYGVKD. This CDR3 comprises 13 residues. The CDR3 loop reads CAIWAGMADTQYF. CDR3 DNA sequence: TGTGCCATCTGGGCGGGGATGGCAGATACGCAGTATTTT.

There are a few counts of this clone. The chain couples TRBV6-5 to TRBJ2-1, with TRBD2 identical over 9 bases. The CDR3 has 13 amino acids. The germline V gene has CDR1 MNHEY and CDR2 SVGAGI. V shed 6 bases and J 8 bases; nucleotides not matched to a gene: 5. CDR3 coding DNA: TGTGCCAGCAGGGGAGCGGGGGGCCATGAGCAGTTCTTC. Protein: CASRGAGGHEQFF.

The chain joins TRBV5-1 to TRBJ1-4; D is perhaps TRBD1 (6 bases). Germline CDR1 and CDR2: SGHRS and YFSETQ. V was trimmed by 1 base and J by 8 bases, leaving 15 bases between them. The CDR3 is 15 amino acids. Written as DNA, the CDR3 is TGCGCCAGCAGCTTGTTCGGGGGGCTGGACGAAAAACTGTTTTTT. It codes for CASSLFGGLDEKLFF.

The chain joins TRBV5-1 to TRBJ2-1; D remains ambiguous. From germline, CDR1 is SGHRS and CDR2 YFSETQ. Trimming shortened V by 0 bases and J by 8 bases, and 9 bases separated the two germline ends. CDR3 length: 13 amino acids. DNA for the CDR3: TGCGCCAGCAGCTTGGGTAGTGCCCATGAGCAGTTCTTC. Residues: CASSLGSAHEQFF.

This clone has only one observation. The chain combines TRBV5-8 with TRBJ1-5; D is uncertain. V was trimmed by 2 bases and J by 4 bases, leaving 13 bases between them. Per germline, CDR1 SGHTS and CDR2 YDEGEE. The CDR3 runs 15 residues. The CDR3: CASSLQQRANQPQHF. In DNA form, the CDR3 reads TGTGCCAGCAGCTTACAGCAGCGGGCGAATCAGCCCCAGCATTTT.

The chain combines TRBV5-1 with TRBJ2-5, with D perhaps matching TRBD1 (6 bases). Germline V gene lookup returns CDR1 SGHRS and CDR2 YFSETQ. The V gene lost 4 bases and the J gene lost 5 bases, with 15 bases spanning the gap. The CDR3 loop spans 14 amino acids. The DNA of the CDR3 is TGCGCCAGCAGCACTCAGGGGCCCCAGGAGACCCAGTACTTC. This encodes CASSTQGPQETQYF.

The chain is built from TRBV19 and TRBJ2-2; 7 bases fit TRBD2. J lost 5 bases, V lost 4 bases, and 13 bases had no gene match. CDR1 is LNHDA, CDR2 SQIVND, per germline (reference sequence). This CDR3 has 17 residues. Here the CDR3 reads CASSTRLAHTGTGELFF. Written as DNA, the CDR3 is TGTGCCAGTAGTACAAGACTAGCCCATACGGGGACCGGGGAGCTGTTTTTT.

The rearrangement joins TRBV9 to TRBJ2-1, with D maybe TRBD2 (5 bases). This CDR3 region has 15 residues. Germline V gives CDR1 SGDLS, CDR2 YYNGEE. The germline V and J ends were trimmed by 4 bases and 0 bases, with 11 bases remaining between them. Here the CDR3 DNA reads TGTGCCAGCAGCTCCGACGGAGGCTCCTACAATGAGCAGTTCTTC. Translation gives CASSSDGGSYNEQFF.

This chain connects TRBV24-1 to TRBJ1-2, with D perhaps matching TRBD1 (5 bases). Germline V gene sequence: CDR1 KGHDR, CDR2 SFDVKD. V was trimmed by 7 bases and J by 5 bases, leaving 10 bases between them. This CDR3 region has 12 residues. The CDR3 nucleotides are TGTGCCACCAGCCGGGGGATTTATGGCTACACCTTC. Amino acids: CATSRGIYGYTF.

The rearrangement links TRBV19 to TRBJ2-5, with D maybe TRBD1 (5 bases). The germline V gene encodes CDR1 LNHDA and CDR2 SQIVND (reference sequence). Trimming removed 3 bases at V and 5 bases at J, with 13 bases between. The CDR3 has 14 residues. CDR3 sequence (DNA): TGTGCCAGTAGTATCCGACAGAGACGGGAGACCCAGTACTTC. Its translation is CASSIRQRRETQYF.

The rearrangement links TRBV5-4 to TRBJ2-6, with no clear D. CDR1 is SGHNT and CDR2 is YYREEE in the germline V gene (reference sequence). Between the trimmed V and J ends, which lost 0 bases and 2 bases, there was a span of 6 bases. CDR3 length equals 15 residues. CDR3 in amino acids: CASSLVSAGANVLTF. DNA for the CDR3: TGTGCCAGCAGCTTGGTTTCCGCTGGGGCCAACGTCCTGACTTTC.